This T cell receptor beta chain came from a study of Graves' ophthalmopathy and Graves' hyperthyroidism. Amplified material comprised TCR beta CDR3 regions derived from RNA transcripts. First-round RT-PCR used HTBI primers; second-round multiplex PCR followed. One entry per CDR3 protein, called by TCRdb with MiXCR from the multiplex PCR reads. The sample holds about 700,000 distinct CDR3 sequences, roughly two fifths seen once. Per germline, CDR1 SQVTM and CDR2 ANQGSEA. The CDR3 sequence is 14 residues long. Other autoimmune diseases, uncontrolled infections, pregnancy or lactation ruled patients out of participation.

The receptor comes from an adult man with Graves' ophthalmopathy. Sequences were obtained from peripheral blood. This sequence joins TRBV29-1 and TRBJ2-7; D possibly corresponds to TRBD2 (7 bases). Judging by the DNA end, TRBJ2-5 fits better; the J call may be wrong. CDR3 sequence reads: CSVSRGRTQETQYF. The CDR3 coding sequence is TGCAGCGTCTCGCGGGGGCGGACTCAAGAGACCCAGTACTTC.